The source of this T cell receptor (beta chain) is a study of T cell responses to AZD1222 COVID-19 vaccine. Germline CDR1 and CDR2: MNHEY and SVGAGI. The CDR3 consists of 14 residues. The V and J ends lost 7 bases and 0 bases respectively, with 12 bases between them. Turning to this clone: What it binds is unknown.

Sequencing used immunoSEQ multiplex PCR; TCRdb keeps in-frame clones, though not all of them. The sample lists around 100,000 clones, about 83% occurring once. Findings and caveats of the study: The donor group comprised mostly white British people and more females; the analysis possibly underestimated clonal diversity.

Source: peripheral blood, taken on day 0 of AZD1222 vaccination. This TCR was sampled from an adult in good health. This chain links TRBV6-5 with TRBJ1-1; no firm D call. CDR3 in DNA: TGTGCCAGCAATGCCGAAACCTTGAACACTGAAGCTTTCTTT. Amino acid sequence: CASNAETLNTEAFF.